Here is one TCR beta chain with its context. The antigen is undetermined. The record originates from a study of cytomegalovirus exposure and HLA in healthy donors. Study at large: As an earlier analysis found, some 170 million T cells yielded over 95 million unique TCR beta sequences.

Both 60 Vbeta primers and 13 Jbeta primers went into the PCR. Generated by immunoSEQ multiplex PCR, the TCRdb table keeps only in-frame clones and is missing some. This repertoire includes approximately 72,000 clones. Findings of the study overall: Presence/absence analyses assumed roughly uniform sequencing depth across donors, which may not hold. No immune exposure information besides CMV serostatus was available.

Healthy donors of bone marrow made up the group. The CDR3 has 14 amino acids. With 5 bases removed from V and 1 base from J, the gap between germline ends came to 11 bases. Germline assignment: CDR1 MNHEY and CDR2 SVGAGI. The TCR sequence derives from a man aged 35 to 55 in good health and CMV-seronegative. The sequencing sample was made of PBMCs. V usage is TRBV6-5 and J usage is TRBJ2-5; D remains ambiguous. In DNA, the CDR3 is TGTGCCAGCAGTCCACGACTGGGCCAAGAGACCCAGTACTTC. It codes for CASSPRLGQETQYF.